A single sample is the source of the 2 T cell receptor beta chains below, sequenced in a study of PD-1 blockade in classical Hodgkin lymphoma. Assay used: immunoSEQ multiplex PCR; TCRdb lists only in-frame clones, some missing. The sample includes under 80,000 clones, 93% of them seen just once. Regarding time point: newly diagnosed, previously untreated cHL patient sample. The sequenced material came from peripheral blood mononuclear cells (PBMCs). The origin of the receptors is a human donor with classical Hodgkin lymphoma.

The chain links TRBV6-6 to TRBJ2-7; 8 bases align to TRBD2. V shed 7 bases and J 8 bases; nucleotides not matched to a gene: 16. CDR1 and CDR2 (germline): MNHNY, SVGAGI (reference sequence). This CDR3 has 15 residues. CDR3 nucleotide sequence: TGTGCCAGCACGGACCGGGAGGGTGGGGGGAGGAAGCAGTACTTC. Its protein is CASTDREGGGRKQYF.

The CDR3 sequence: CASSLSWSGGETQYF. For the CDR3, the DNA is TGTGCCAGCAGTTTATCATGGTCGGGGGGAGAGACCCAGTACTTC. The V gene is TRBV27, the J gene TRBJ2-5; 7 bases align to TRBD2. From germline, CDR1 is MNHEY and CDR2 SMNVEV (reference sequence). This CDR3 has 15 amino acids. Germline trimming cut 0 bases from V and 4 bases from J; bases unmatched to any gene: 5.